The clone carrying this T cell receptor (beta chain) was counted a few times. The antigen is undetermined. The sample originates from a study of cytomegalovirus exposure and HLA in healthy donors. Germline V CDR1 and CDR2: LNHNV, YYDKDF (reference sequence). V shed 0 bases and J shed 7 bases, with 13 bases lying between them. The CDR3 extends over 15 amino acids. Both 60 Vbeta primers and 13 Jbeta primers went into the PCR. The table came from immunoSEQ multiplex PCR; TCRdb's copy has only in-frame clones and leaves some out. Counted here are approximately 160,000 clones, roughly 80% occurring once; the ten biggest clones make up around 4.9%. Findings of the study overall: Investigators reported approximately 150 TCR beta chains as tied to cytomegalovirus. Most of the TCR beta V segments (in an earlier analysis) were productive either about 87% or about 30% of the time. Trimming of TCR beta V- and J-genes showed a link, identified in a later analysis, to a missense DCLRE1C variant. TCR association rates varied by HLA locus in a later analysis, with DRB1 highest and HLA-C lowest.

This clonotype was sampled from a male donor in good health and CMV-seronegative. The V call is TRBV15, the J call TRBJ1-5; D is unresolved. Sequencing used PBMCs. This CDR3 reads CATSRDLGRLQPQHF. CDR3 sequence (DNA): TGTGCCACCAGCAGAGATTTGGGCCGCTTACAGCCCCAGCATTTT.